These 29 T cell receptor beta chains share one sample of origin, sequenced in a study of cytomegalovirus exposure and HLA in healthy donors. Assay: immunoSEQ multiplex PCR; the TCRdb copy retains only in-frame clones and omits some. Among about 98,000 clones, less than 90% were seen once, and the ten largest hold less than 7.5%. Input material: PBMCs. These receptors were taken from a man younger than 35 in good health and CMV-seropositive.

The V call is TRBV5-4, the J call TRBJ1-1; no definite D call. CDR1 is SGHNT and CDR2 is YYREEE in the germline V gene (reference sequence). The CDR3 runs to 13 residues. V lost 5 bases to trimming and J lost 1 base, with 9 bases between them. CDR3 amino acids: CASSPRQNTEAFF. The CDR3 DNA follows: TGTGCCAGCAGTCCCCGACAGAACACTGAAGCTTTCTTT.

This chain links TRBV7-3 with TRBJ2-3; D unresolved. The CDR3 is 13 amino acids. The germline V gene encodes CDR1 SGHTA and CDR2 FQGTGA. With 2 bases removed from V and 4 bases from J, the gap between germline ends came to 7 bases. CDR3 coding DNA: TGTGCCAGCAGCTTACTCCCGGCAGATACGCAGTATTTT. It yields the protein CASSLLPADTQYF.

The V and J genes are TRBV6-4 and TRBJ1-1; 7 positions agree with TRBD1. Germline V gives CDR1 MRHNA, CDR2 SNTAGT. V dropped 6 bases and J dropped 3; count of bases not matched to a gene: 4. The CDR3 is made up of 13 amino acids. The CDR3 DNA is TGTGCCAGCAGCATAGACAGGGACACTGAAGCTTTCTTT. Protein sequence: CASSIDRDTEAFF.

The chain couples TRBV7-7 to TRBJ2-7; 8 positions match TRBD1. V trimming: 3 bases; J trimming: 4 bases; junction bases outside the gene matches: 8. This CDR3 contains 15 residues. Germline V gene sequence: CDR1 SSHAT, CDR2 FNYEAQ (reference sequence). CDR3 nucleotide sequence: TGTGCCAGCAGCTTCCAGACAGGGGAAAGGTACGAGCAGTACTTC. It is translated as CASSFQTGERYEQYF. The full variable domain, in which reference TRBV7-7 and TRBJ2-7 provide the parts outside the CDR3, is GAGVSQSPRYKVTKRGQDVTLRCDPISSHATLYWYQQALGQGPEFLTYFNYEAQPDKSGLPSDRFSAERPEGSISTLTIQRTEQRDSAMYRCASSFQTGERYEQYFGPGTRLTVT.

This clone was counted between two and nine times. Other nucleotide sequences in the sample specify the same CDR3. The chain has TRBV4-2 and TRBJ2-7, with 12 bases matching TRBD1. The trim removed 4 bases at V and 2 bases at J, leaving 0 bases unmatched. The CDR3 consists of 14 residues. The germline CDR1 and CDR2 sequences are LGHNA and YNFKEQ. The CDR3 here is CASSRDRGPYEQYF. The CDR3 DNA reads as TGTGCCAGCAGCCGGGACAGGGGGCCCTACGAGCAGTACTTC.

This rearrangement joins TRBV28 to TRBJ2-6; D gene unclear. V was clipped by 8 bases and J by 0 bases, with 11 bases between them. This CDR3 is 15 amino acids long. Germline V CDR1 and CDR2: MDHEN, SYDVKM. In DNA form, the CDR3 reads TGTGCCAGCTATCCGGGTTTCTCTGGGGCCAACGTCCTGACTTTC. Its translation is CASYPGFSGANVLTF.

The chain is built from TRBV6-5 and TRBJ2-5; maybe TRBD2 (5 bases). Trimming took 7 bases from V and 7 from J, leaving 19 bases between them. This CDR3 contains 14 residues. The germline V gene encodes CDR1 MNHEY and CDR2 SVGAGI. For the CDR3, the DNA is TGTGCCAGCACAAGGGATAGCCCTGGAGGGACCCAGTACTTC. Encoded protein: CASTRDSPGGTQYF.

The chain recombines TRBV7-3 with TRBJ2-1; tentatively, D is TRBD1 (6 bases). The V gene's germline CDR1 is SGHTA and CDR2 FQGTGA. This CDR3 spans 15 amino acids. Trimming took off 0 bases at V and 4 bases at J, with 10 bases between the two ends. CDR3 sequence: CASSLTGQKYNEQFF. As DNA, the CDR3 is TGTGCCAGCAGCTTAACGGGACAAAAGTACAATGAGCAGTTCTTC. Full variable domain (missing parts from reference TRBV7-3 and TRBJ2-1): GAGVSQTPSNKVTEKGKYVELRCDPISGHTALYWYRQSLGQGPEFLIYFQGTGAADDSGLPNDRFFAVRPEGSVSTLKIQRTERGDSAVYLCASSLTGQKYNEQFFGPGTRLTVL.

CDR3 nucleotide sequence: TGTGCCAGCAGCTTAGACAGCTATACGCAGTATTTT. It is translated as CASSLDSYTQYF. This chain connects TRBV7-8 to TRBJ2-3; D gene uncertain. This CDR3 contains 12 residues. Germline V gene lookup returns CDR1 SGHVS and CDR2 FQNEAQ. V lost 1 base and J lost 7, with 6 bases in between.

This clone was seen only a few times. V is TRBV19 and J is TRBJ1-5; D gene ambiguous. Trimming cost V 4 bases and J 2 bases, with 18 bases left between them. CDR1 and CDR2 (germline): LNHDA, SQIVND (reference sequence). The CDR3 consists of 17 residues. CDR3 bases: TGTGCCAGTAGTACAAGACCCAGCGACTGGGGCAATCAGCCCCAGCATTTT. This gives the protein CASSTRPSDWGNQPQHF. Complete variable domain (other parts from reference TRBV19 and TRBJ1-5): DGGITQSPKYLFRKEGQNVTLSCEQNLNHDAMYWYRQDPGQGLRLIYYSQIVNDFQKGDIAEGYSVSREKKESFPLTVTSAQKNPTAFYLCASSTRPSDWGNQPQHFGDGTRLSIL.

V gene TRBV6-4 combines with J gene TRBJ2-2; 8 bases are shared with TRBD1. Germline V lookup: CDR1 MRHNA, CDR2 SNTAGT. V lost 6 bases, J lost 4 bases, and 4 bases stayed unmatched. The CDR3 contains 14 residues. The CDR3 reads CASRQGASTGELFF. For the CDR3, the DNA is TGTGCCAGCAGGCAGGGGGCTAGCACCGGGGAGCTGTTTTTT.

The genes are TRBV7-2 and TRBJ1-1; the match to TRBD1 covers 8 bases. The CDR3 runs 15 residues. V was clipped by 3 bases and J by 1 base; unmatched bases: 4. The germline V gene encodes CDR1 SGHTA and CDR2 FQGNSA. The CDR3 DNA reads TGTGCCAGCAGCTTCTCAGGGGGCCCGAACACTGAAGCTTTCTTT. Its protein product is CASSFSGGPNTEAFF.

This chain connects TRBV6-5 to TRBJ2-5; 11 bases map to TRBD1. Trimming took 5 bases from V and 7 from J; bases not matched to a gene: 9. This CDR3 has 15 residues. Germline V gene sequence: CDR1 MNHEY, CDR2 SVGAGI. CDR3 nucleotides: TGTGCCAGCAGTACGGACAGGGGGCGCGTGGCGACCCAGTACTTC. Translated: CASSTDRGRVATQYF.

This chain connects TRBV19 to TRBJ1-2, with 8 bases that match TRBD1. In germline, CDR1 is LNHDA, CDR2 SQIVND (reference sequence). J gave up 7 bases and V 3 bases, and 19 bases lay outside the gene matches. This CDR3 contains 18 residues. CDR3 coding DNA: TGTGCCAGTAGTATGGTTATAACAAGGACAGGGTCGTTCGGTGGCTACACCTTC. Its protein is CASSMVITRTGSFGGYTF. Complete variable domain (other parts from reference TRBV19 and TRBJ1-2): DGGITQSPKYLFRKEGQNVTLSCEQNLNHDAMYWYRQDPGQGLRLIYYSQIVNDFQKGDIAEGYSVSREKKESFPLTVTSAQKNPTAFYLCASSMVITRTGSFGGYTFGSGTRLTVV.

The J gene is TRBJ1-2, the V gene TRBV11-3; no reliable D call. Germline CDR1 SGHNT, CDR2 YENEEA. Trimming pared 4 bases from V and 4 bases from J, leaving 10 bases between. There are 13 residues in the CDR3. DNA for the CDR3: TGTGCCAGCAGCTACACAGCAGCCTATGGCTACACCTTC. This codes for CASSYTAAYGYTF.

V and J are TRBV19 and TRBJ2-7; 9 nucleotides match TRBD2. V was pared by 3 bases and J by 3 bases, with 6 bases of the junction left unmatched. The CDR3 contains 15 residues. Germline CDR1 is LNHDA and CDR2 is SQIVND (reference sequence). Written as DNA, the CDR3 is TGTGCCAGTAGTATTTTCGGTAGCGGGAGCTACGAGCAGTACTTC. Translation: CASSIFGSGSYEQYF.

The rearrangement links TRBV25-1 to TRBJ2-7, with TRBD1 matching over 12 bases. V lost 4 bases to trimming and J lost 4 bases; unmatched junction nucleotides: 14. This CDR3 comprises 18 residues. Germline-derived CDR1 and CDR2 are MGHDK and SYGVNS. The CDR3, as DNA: TGTGCCAGCAGTGGGGACAGGGGGCTTGTACTTAGGGGGTACGAGCAGTACTTC. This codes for CASSGDRGLVLRGYEQYF.

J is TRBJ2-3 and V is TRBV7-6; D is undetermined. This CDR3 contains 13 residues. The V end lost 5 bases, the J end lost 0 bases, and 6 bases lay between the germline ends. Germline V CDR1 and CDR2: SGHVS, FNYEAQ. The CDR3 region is CASSPTSTDTQYF. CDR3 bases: TGTGCCAGCAGCCCGACTAGCACAGATACGCAGTATTTT.

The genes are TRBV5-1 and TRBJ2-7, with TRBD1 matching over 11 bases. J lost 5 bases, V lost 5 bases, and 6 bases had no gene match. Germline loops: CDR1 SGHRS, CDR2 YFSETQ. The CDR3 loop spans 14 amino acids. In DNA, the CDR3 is TGCGCCAGCAGTTGGACAGGGGGCAGGGACGAGCAGTACTTC. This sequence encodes CASSWTGGRDEQYF.

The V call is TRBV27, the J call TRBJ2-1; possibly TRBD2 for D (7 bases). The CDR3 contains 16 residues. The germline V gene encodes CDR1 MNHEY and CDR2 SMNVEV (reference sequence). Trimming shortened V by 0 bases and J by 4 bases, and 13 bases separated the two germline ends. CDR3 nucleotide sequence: TGTGCCAGCAGTTTATCGGGGGGGGCGTTATACAATGAGCAGTTCTTC. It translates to CASSLSGGALYNEQFF.

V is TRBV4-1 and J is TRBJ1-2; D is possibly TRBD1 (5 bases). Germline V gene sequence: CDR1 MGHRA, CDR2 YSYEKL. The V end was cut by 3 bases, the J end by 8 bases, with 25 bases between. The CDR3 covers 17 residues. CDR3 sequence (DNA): TGCGCCAGCAGCCACTTTTCCGCCGGAACAGCTCCAGGGGGCTACACCTTC. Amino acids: CASSHFSAGTAPGGYTF.

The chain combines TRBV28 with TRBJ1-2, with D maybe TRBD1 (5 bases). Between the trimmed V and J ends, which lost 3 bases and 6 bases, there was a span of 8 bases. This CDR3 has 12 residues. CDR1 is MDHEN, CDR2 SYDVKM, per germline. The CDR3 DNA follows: TGTGCCAGCAGTTTCTCGGGGGATGGCTACACCTTC. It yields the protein CASSFSGDGYTF.

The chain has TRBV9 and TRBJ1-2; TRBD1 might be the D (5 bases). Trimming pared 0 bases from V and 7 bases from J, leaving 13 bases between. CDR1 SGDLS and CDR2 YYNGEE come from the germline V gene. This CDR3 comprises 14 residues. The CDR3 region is CASSVGPGGTGYTF. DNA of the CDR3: TGTGCCAGCAGCGTAGGCCCAGGAGGGACTGGCTACACCTTC.

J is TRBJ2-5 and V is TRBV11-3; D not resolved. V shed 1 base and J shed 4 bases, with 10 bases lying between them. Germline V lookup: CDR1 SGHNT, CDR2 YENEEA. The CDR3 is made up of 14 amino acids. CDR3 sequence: CASSLAGLVETQYF. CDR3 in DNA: TGTGCCAGCAGCTTAGCAGGTTTGGTAGAGACCCAGTACTTC.

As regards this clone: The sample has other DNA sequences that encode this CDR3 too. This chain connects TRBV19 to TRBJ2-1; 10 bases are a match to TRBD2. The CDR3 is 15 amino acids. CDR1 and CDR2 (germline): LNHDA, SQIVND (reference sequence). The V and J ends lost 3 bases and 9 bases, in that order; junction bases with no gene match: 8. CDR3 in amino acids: CASSISAGGPLEQFF. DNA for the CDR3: TGTGCCAGTAGTATCTCAGCGGGAGGGCCCCTTGAGCAGTTCTTC.

The CDR3 nucleotides are TGTGCCAGCAGCTTAGGACAGGGTTCGGCTGAAGCTTTCTTT. As protein: CASSLGQGSAEAFF. V and J are TRBV7-2 and TRBJ1-1, with 7 bases lining up with TRBD1. The germline V gene has CDR1 SGHTA and CDR2 FQGNSA. V was clipped by 1 base and J by 6 bases; unmatched bases: 5. The CDR3 has 14 residues.

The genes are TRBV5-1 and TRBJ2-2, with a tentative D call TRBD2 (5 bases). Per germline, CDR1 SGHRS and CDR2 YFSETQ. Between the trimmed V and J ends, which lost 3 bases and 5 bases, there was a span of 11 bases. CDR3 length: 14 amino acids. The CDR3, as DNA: TGCGCCAGCAGCTCCCTAACGGGGACCGGGGAGCTGTTTTTT. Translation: CASSSLTGTGELFF.

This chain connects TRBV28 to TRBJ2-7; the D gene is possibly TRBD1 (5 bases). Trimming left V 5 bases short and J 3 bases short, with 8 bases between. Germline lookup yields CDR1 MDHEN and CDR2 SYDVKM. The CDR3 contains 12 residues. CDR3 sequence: CASSGQFYEQYF. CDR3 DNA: TGTGCCAGCAGTGGACAATTCTACGAGCAGTACTTC.

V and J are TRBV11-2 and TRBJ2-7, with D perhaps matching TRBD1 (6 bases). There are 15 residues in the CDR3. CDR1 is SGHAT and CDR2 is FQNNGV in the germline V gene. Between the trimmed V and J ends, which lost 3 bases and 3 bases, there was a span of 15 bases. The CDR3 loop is CASSFAPGVLYEQYF. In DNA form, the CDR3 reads TGTGCCAGCAGCTTCGCTCCAGGGGTACTCTACGAGCAGTACTTC. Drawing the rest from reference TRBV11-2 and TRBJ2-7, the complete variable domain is EAGVAQSPRYKIIEKRQSVAFWCNPISGHATLYWYQQILGQGPKLLIQFQNNGVVDDSQLPKDRFSAERLKGVDSTLKIQPAKLEDSAVYLCASSFAPGVLYEQYFGPGTRLTVT.